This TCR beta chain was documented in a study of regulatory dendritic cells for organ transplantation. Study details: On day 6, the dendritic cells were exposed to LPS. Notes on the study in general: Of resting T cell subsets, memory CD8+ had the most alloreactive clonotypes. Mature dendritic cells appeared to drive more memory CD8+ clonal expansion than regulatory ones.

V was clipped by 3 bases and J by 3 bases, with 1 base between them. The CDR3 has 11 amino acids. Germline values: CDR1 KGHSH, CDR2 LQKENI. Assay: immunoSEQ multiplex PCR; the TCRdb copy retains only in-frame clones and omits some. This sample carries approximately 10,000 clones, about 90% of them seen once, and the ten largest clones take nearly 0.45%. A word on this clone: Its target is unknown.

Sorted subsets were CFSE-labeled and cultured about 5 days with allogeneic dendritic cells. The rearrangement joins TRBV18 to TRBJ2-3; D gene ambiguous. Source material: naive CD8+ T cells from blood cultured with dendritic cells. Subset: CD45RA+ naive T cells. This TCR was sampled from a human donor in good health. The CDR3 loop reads CASSPTDTQYF. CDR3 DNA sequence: TGTGCCAGCTCACCTACAGATACGCAGTATTTT.